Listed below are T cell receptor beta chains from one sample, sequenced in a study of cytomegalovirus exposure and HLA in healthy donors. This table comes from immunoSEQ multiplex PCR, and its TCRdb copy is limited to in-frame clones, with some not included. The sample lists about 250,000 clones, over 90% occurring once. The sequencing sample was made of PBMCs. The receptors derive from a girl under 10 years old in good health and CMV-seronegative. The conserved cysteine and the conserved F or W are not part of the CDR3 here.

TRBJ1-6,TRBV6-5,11,ASSWDSNSPLH
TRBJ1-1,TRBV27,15,ASSTRDRGLTNTEAF
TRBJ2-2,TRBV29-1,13,SVFTSAGTGGELF
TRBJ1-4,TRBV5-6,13,ASSSPGTGDEKLF
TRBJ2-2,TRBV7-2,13,ASRRSWTRSGELF
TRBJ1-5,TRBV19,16,ASSFVGTGINSNQPQH
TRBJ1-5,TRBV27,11,ASSLNAGQPQH
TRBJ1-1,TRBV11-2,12,ASSFSGLNTEAF
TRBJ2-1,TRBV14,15,ASSQGGWDRANNEQF
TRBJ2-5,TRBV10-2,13,ASSSSGGLQETQY
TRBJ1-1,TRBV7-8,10,ASSAGTVEAF
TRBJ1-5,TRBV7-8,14,ASSITGEDGNQPQH
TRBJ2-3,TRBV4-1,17,ASSLDEVTRSSNTDTQY
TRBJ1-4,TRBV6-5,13,ATGVTGTTNEKLF
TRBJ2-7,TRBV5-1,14,ASSLAPRGPSYEQY
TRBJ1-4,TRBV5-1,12,ASSLDTPGEKLF
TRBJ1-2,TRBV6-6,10,ASSSRAYGYT
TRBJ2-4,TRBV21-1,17,ASSKYGSGLSRAKNIQY
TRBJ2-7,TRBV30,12,AWSQRGGLSEQY
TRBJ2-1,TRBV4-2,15,ASSQGALNWAGNEQF
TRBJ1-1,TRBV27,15,ASSPPRTGPQNTEAF
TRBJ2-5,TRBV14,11,ASSEQNGGTQY
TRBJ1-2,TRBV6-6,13,ASSDPGGAGYDYT
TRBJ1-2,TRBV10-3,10,ASHDRGDGYT
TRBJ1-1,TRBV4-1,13,ASSPLDRGGTEAF
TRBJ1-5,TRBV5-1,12,ASSMEGGNQPQH
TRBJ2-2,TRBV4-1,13,ASSQENSAGGELF
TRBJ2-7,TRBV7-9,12,ASSFRDRAYEQY
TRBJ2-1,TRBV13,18,ASSQIPGLAGGRVDNEQF
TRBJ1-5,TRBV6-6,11,ASGSTGYQPQH
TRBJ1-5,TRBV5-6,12,ASSFGSGNQPQH
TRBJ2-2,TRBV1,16,TSSATEGTGRNTGELF
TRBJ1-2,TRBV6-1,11,ASSWGQNYGYT
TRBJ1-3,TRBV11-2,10,ASSFRGNTIY
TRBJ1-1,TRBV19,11,ASSDGIYTEAF
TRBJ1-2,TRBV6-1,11,ASSPDINYGYT
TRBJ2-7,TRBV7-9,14,ASSFEGAEGDYEQY
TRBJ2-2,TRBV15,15,ATSPQGPRTNTGELF
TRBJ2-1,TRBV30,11,ASDRDSYNEQF
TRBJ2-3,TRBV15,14,ATSRDGPLSTDTQY
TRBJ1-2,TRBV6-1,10,ASSDSTGGYT
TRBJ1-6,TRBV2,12,ASSRDRGHSPLH
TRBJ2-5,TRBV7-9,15,ASCLLSGTGGTETQY
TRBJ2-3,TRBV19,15,ATGRMASGSRADTQY
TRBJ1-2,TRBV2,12,ASRPGQGSRGYT
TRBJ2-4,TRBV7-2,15,ASSLELAGGTKNIQY
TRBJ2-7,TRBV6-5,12,ASSYRDRAYEQY
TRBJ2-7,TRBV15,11,ATSRVQFYEQY
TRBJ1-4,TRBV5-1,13,ASSLQGALNEKLF
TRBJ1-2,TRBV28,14,ASSSASGTGAYGYT
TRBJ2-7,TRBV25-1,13,ASSEYRGGSYEQY
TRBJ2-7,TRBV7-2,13,ASSTTSGSSYEQY
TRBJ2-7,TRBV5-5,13,ASGPEGDPSYEQY
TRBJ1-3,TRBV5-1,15,ASSLEWATGPGNTIY
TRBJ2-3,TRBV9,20,ASSSRDRGLRGSGGARDTQY
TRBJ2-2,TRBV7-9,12,SCRAGGNTGELF